This paragraph covers one T cell receptor beta chain sequence. Germline V lookup: CDR1 SNHLY, CDR2 FYNNEI. Trimming cost V 4 bases and J 4 bases, with 7 bases left between them. This CDR3 is 12 amino acids long. PCR amplification relied on 60 Vbeta primers (plus 13 Jbeta primers). The protocol was immunoSEQ multiplex PCR, while the TCRdb copy is restricted to in-frame clones and leaves out a portion. The sample contains around 170,000 clones, 60% to 80% of which appear only once. This sample stems from a study of cytomegalovirus exposure and HLA in healthy donors. This chain uses TRBV2 with TRBJ1-1; D not resolved. Sequenced input: PBMCs. The clonotype comes from a male donor in good health and CMV-seronegative. CDR3: CASSAGSTEAFF. CDR3 coding DNA: TGTGCCAGCAGTGCCGGTAGCACTGAAGCTTTCTTT.